Here is one TCR beta chain with its context. The antigen it binds to is not known. No much larger clonotype is one base removed from it; base qualities were not supplied. Each collaborating institution followed its own protocols to collect whole blood in K2EDTA tubes. For TCRbeta analysis, collaborators shipped samples as frozen whole blood, isolated PBMCs, or DNA extracted from either of those sample types. TCRbeta CDR3 regions were amplified from genomic DNA using the immunoSEQ Assay, a bias-controlled multiplex PCR. In the original analysis: The number of nucleated cells in each sample was estimated from the amplification of reference gene primers within the assay. To quantify the absolute abundance of each unique TCRbeta CDR3 rearrangement, sequence reads were collapsed and filtered. For each sample, productive Simpson clonality was calculated as the square root of Simpson's diversity index over productive rearrangements. Entries here come from immuneACCESS through TCRdb and include only in-frame sequences with V and J called. Some clones fail to appear in such tables; in the studies checked, an unresolved V gene covers under half of the shortfall, and the cause of the remainder is unknown. D and trimming come from the DNA, and the V and J calls and clone size come from that table. Present in this sample are tens of thousands of clones, about 90% of which were seen just once. The ten largest account for over 10% of the sample.

This specimen belongs to a study of blood T cell repertoires in COVID-19 (dated by TCRdb to 2018 to 2021). About the investigation overall: Samples from collaborators originated in the United States, Italy and Spain and spanned both the acute and convalescent phases of COVID-19. The samples were drawn from two sources: the first 160 participants of the ongoing ImmuneRACE study, and fewer than 1,500 subjects contributed by 6 global collaborators. A de-identified subject ID, COVID-19 status, age in years and sex were almost always included in the sample metadata. The material from the prospective study consisted of cDNA or gDNA derived from T cells, B-cell-depleted T cells, or PBMCs. The repertoires were released in a freely available public database meant as a resource for research on the immune response to SARS-CoV-2. Deeply sampled blood TCRbeta repertoires from subjects exposed to, actively infected with, or recovered from COVID-19 were included in the dataset. Where available, HLA class I and class II types were obtained from metadata supplied by the sample provider rather than from assay-based typing. Study-wide findings and limitations: The quantity of clinical and demographic metadata differed by source and by participant and was supplied without curation.

Reading the germline V gene (reference sequence) gives CDR1 SEHNR and CDR2 FQNEAQ. From cysteine to phenylalanine, the CDR3 is 14 amino acids long. Only CDR3 DNA is held: 42 bases, read in frame from base 1. A distance of 13 bases separates the germline ends of V and J, which lose 1 base and 9 bases respectively. Specimen: peripheral blood. This sequence uses TRBV7-9 and TRBJ2-4, with a weak D call of TRBD1 (5 bases match). The TCR was taken from a man older than 75 with acute or convalescent COVID-19. In nucleotide form, the sequence is TGTGCCAGCAGCTTAGACAGGTGGGATCCCATTCAGTACTTC. Its product reads: CASSLDRWDPIQYF. The entire variable domain, with the stretches around the CDR3 drawn from the reference TRBV7-9 and TRBJ2-4 proteins, is DTGVSQNPRHKITKRGQNVTFRCDPISEHNRLYWYRQTLGQGPEFLTYFQNEAQLEKSRLLSDRFSAERPKGSFSTLEIQRTEQGDSAMYLCASSLDRWDPIQYFGAGTRLSVL.